This T cell receptor (beta chain) was profiled in a study of identical twins (dated by TCRdb to about 2016). Study-wide context: TCR alpha and beta repertoires from monozygotic twins, unrelated adults of various ages and cord blood were deep-sequenced to test whether fetal clonotypes persist. To rule out contamination, the twin experiments were replicated at different times with different library preparation protocols. The study at large found these results: Recombination models systematically underestimated out-of-frame TCR alpha sharing in monozygotic twins but agreed with sharing between unrelated individuals. Because the same donors could not be followed over many years, the conclusions relied on cross-sectional statistical analysis. In beta out-of-frame sequences, excess twin sharing was weaker, because having fewer shared sequences lowered the signal-to-noise ratio. Fewer insertions were carried by abundant cord blood beta clonotypes, a similar but weaker trend appeared in young adult naive repertoires, and no such trend appeared in memory repertoires. Out-of-frame TCR alpha sequences shared between twins showed an excess of low generation-probability sequences compared with coincidental sharing between unrelated individuals. Zero-insertion analyses could be partly confounded by invariant T cells such as MAIT and iNKT, though diverse VJ usage argued against such confounding for most clonotypes.

This clonotype was detected a few times. Its target antigen remains unknown. Nothing much larger sits one base from this clone, and base qualities are not available. Every donor was a healthy Caucasian. The twin cohort consisted of three pairs of female monozygotic twins, all aged roughly 18 to 29 years. Using Miltenyi CD45RO+ enrichment and human naive T-cell isolation kits, memory (CD45RO+) and naive T cells were isolated from PBMC. For CDR1 and CDR2, the germline V gene (reference sequence) lists DFQATT and SNEGSKA. The CDR3 covers 14 residues, taking in both the cysteine and the phenylalanine. The CDR3 DNA has 42 bases and is translated from base 1. Germline trimming: 3 bases from V, 2 bases from J; junction bases outside gene matches: 3. Libraries were made using 5' RACE. Sequenced using an Illumina HiSeq 2000. A universal primer binding site was introduced by template switching, and a unique molecular identifier was present in the final cDNA, enabling accurate counting of TCR cDNA molecules. Specific primers in the conserved constant-segment region were used to synthesize first-strand cDNA for the TCR alpha and beta chains. To control for contamination, every cDNA library carried two barcodes: a SMART-Mk sample barcode plus Illumina barcodes. TruSeq adapter sequences along with Illumina sample barcodes were introduced in two successive PCR steps. TCR alpha and beta cDNA libraries were sequenced on the Illumina HiSeq platform with custom primers. On the study's bioinformatics: Raw reads were processed with MiGEC to extract unique molecular identifiers, and MiXCR was used to determine CDR3 positions. Recombination models were inferred per individual with the repgenHMM and IGoR tools using an EM algorithm. Shared clonotype analysis was performed with the tcR package in R, normalizing sharing by the product of cloneset sizes. To study raw recombination without the effects of thymic and clonal selection, out-of-frame nonproductive sequences were analyzed. TCRdb trimmed public reads at Q25 via fastp, called clones via MiXCR and kept in-frame beta chains. A single entry per CDR3 protein holds the most common genes and DNA from its merged rows. TCRdb, not the original authors, processed these V and J calls. This sample comprises 220,000 or so distinct CDR3 sequences, around 7% of them detected only once. 3.5% to 4% of the sample lies in the top ten.

The same data also went into a second study, on yellow fever vaccine responses in identical twins. As the second paper documents: The T cell response to vaccination in identical twins was reported by the authors to appear partly convergent and partly personalized. In the study, vaccine-responding T cell clones were precisely tracked in identical twins.

The sequencing input was memory (CD45RO+) T cells sorted from blood. The cell subset or site label here, explained by the study, means: CD45RO+ enriched T cells. This TCR was sampled from a woman aged 18-30 years in good health. The rearrangement combines TRBV20-1 with TRBJ2-1; TRBD2 fits 8 bases in the junction. The CDR3 here reads CSASRGLAYNEQFF. The sequenced DNA is TGCAGTGCTAGCCGGGGACTAGCCTACAATGAGCAGTTCTTC.